The present T cell receptor beta chain was sequenced within a study of spatial heterogeneity in lung cancer. Study-level background: Detected beta-chain sequences consistently exceeded alpha-chain sequences. The study observed each unique TCR and UMI combination more than ten times on average in raw reads. Study-level findings and limits: Blood carried ubiquitous expanded tumor TCRs more at resection than follow-up.

In regard to this clonotype: Antigen specificity is unknown.

Time point in this sample: sample taken at primary tumor resection. Frozen PBMC, nontumor lung or tumor provided whole RNA, which was sequenced unsorted. Donation came from roughly 72 patients with untreated early-stage non-small cell lung cancer. In TCRdb, the 5' RACE reads were re-called with MiXCR into one record per CDR3 protein. The sample has tens of thousands of distinct CDR3 sequences; approximately 12% are singletons. This CDR3 spans 14 amino acids. The germline gives CDR1 SGHTA, CDR2 FQGNSA. Trimming shortened V by 6 bases and J by 3 bases, and 14 bases separated the two germline ends. The chain recombines TRBV7-2 with TRBJ1-2; no definite D call. Source: PBMCs, taken at surgery. This TCR was recovered from a male donor with early-stage non-small cell lung cancer. The CDR3 coding sequence is TGTGCCAGCAGACGTGGAATGGATGACTATGGCTACACCTTC. Protein: CASRRGMDDYGYTF.